This TCR beta chain was recovered during a study of cytomegalovirus exposure and HLA in healthy donors. Study results and caveats: Cytomegalovirus-associated TCR beta chains were listed, numbering around 150.

The CDR3 totals 13 residues. CDR1 and CDR2 from the germline V gene are SGHTA and FQGNSA. V dropped 2 bases and J dropped 4 bases, with 5 bases sitting between them. This clone appeared once. No antigen is known for it. Generated by immunoSEQ multiplex PCR, the TCRdb table keeps only in-frame clones and is missing some. The sample contains about 150,000 clones, around 93% of which appear only once. J is TRBJ2-2 and V is TRBV7-2; a weak D match, TRBD2 (5 bases). The sample taken for sequencing was PBMCs. The TCR sequence derives from a man between 18 and 35 years old in good health and CMV-seropositive. CDR3 sequence (DNA): TGTGCCAGCAGCTTAAGCGGCACCGGGGAGCTGTTTTTT. Its translation: CASSLSGTGELFF.